The 19 T cell receptor beta chains listed next were all sequenced from one sample in a study of lymphopenia after photon versus proton radiotherapy. Only in-frame clones appear in the TCRdb table, and some are missing; sequencing was by immunoSEQ multiplex PCR. The table lists tens of thousands of clones, 85% to 90% of them singletons. This sample comprised peripheral blood, obtained from a patient treated with proton-based radiotherapy. Receptors originate from a man older than 75 with esophageal cancer.

The chain uses TRBV7-9 and TRBJ1-2, with D hard to call. This CDR3 comprises 13 residues. Trimming took 1 base from V and 5 from J, leaving 8 bases between them. Germline V CDR1 and CDR2: SEHNR, FQNEAQ (reference sequence). The CDR3 protein is CASSLGTEYGYTF. CDR3 bases: TGTGCCAGCAGCTTAGGAACAGAGTATGGCTACACCTTC.

This clone was recorded a few times. This rearrangement joins TRBV5-1 to TRBJ1-1; D uncertain. V was cut by 4 bases and J by 6 bases, with 16 bases left in between. The CDR3 runs 14 residues. The germline V gene has CDR1 SGHRS and CDR2 YFSETQ. CDR3 sequence reads: CASSPVVAGAEAFF. The CDR3 bases are TGCGCCAGCAGCCCCGTTGTGGCCGGCGCTGAAGCTTTCTTT.

This chain connects TRBV4-1 to TRBJ2-5, with unresolved D. The V end was cut by 4 bases, the J end by 7 bases, with 19 bases between. The CDR3 sequence is 15 residues long. The germline V gene encodes CDR1 MGHRA and CDR2 YSYEKL. The CDR3 sequence is CASSRRSAAIGTQYF. The CDR3 nucleotides are TGCGCCAGCAGCCGAAGGTCTGCGGCGATTGGGACCCAGTACTTC.

The V call is TRBV13, the J call TRBJ1-1, with D perhaps TRBD1 (6 bases). Germline CDR1 is PRHDT and CDR2 is FYEKMQ (reference sequence). V lost 3 bases to trimming and J lost 6 bases, with 17 bases between them. This CDR3 region has 15 residues. CDR3 loop: CASSFRGGRGSEAFF. The CDR3 DNA sequence: TGTGCCAGCAGCTTCCGGGGTGGCAGGGGCTCTGAAGCTTTCTTT.

V and J are TRBV5-1 and TRBJ2-7; TRBD2 agrees at 7 bases. Unmatched junction bases numbered 3, after V lost 0 bases and J lost 0 bases. Germline V CDR1 and CDR2: SGHRS, YFSETQ. This CDR3 comprises 15 residues. CDR3 DNA: TGCGCCAGCAGCTTGGCTCCGGGGGGCTCCTACGAGCAGTACTTC. Translation gives CASSLAPGGSYEQYF. Full variable domain (rest looked up from reference TRBV5-1 and TRBJ2-7): KAGVTQTPRYLIKTRGQQVTLSCSPISGHRSVSWYQQTPGQGLQFLFEYFSETQRNKGNFPGRFSGRQFSNSRSEMNVSTLELGDSALYLCASSLAPGGSYEQYFGPGTRLTVT.

This chain joins TRBV27 and TRBJ2-5; 8 bases are shared with TRBD1. Looked up from germline, CDR1 is MNHEY and CDR2 is SMNVEV (reference sequence). The ends lost 6 bases at V and 8 bases at J; junction bases unmatched: 5. CDR3 length equals 12 residues. As DNA, the CDR3 is TGTGCCAGCAGGGCCGACAGGGGAACCCAGTACTTC. It yields the protein CASRADRGTQYF.

J is TRBJ2-7 and V is TRBV9; 9 nucleotides agree with TRBD1. V trimming: 1 base; J trimming: 5 bases; junction bases outside the gene matches: 7. Germline CDR1 and CDR2: SGDLS and YYNGEE. The CDR3 is made up of 15 amino acids. As DNA, the CDR3 is TGTGCCAGCAGCGTAACCCCTTGGACAGGGGACGAGCAGTACTTC. It codes for CASSVTPWTGDEQYF.

The chain joins TRBV19 to TRBJ2-7; 7 bases are shared with TRBD2. Trimming took 4 bases from V and 1 from J; bases not matched to a gene: 4. CDR3 length: 14 residues. The germline gives CDR1 LNHDA, CDR2 SQIVND (reference sequence). CDR3 loop: CASSRTSVSYEQYF. Here the CDR3 DNA reads TGTGCCAGTAGTAGAACTAGCGTATCCTACGAGCAGTACTTC. Looking up the rest from reference TRBV19 and TRBJ2-7 gives the full variable domain: DGGITQSPKYLFRKEGQNVTLSCEQNLNHDAMYWYRQDPGQGLRLIYYSQIVNDFQKGDIAEGYSVSREKKESFPLTVTSAQKNPTAFYLCASSRTSVSYEQYFGPGTRLTVT.

The chain carries TRBV6-5 and TRBJ2-1; perhaps TRBD1 as D (6 bases). Germline lookup yields CDR1 MNHEY and CDR2 SVGAGI. CDR3 length: 15 residues. V shed 0 bases and J shed 3 bases, with 9 bases lying between them. CDR3 amino acids: CASSYSVTGYNEQFF. In DNA, the CDR3 is TGTGCCAGCAGTTACTCTGTGACAGGCTACAATGAGCAGTTCTTC.

This chain uses TRBV19 with TRBJ2-2; no clear D. Germline values: CDR1 LNHDA, CDR2 SQIVND (reference sequence). The length of the CDR3 is 14 residues. V lost 3 bases, J lost 2 bases, and 7 bases lay in between. The CDR3 DNA reads as TGTGCCAGTAGTATCAGCAGAAACACCGGGGAGCTGTTTTTT. Its translation is CASSISRNTGELFF.

The chain is built from TRBV30 and TRBJ2-7, with D maybe TRBD1 (6 bases). The V and J ends lost 1 base and 2 bases respectively, with 12 bases between them. The CDR3 is made up of 14 amino acids. Germline CDR1 GTSNPN, CDR2 SVGIG (reference sequence). The CDR3 DNA reads TGTGCCTGGAGTGAGGACAGCGAGACCTACGAGCAGTACTTC. This encodes CAWSEDSETYEQYF.

The V and J genes are TRBV19 and TRBJ1-1, with D perhaps matching TRBD1 (6 bases). In germline, CDR1 is LNHDA, CDR2 SQIVND (reference sequence). The V end was cut by 8 bases, the J end by 7 bases, with 11 bases between. The CDR3 contains 11 residues. CDR3 nucleotides: TGTGCCAGTGGGGGGGCCGGTGAAGCTTTCTTT. This codes for CASGGAGEAFF. The whole variable domain, remainder taken from reference TRBV19 and TRBJ1-1, is DGGITQSPKYLFRKEGQNVTLSCEQNLNHDAMYWYRQDPGQGLRLIYYSQIVNDFQKGDIAEGYSVSREKKESFPLTVTSAQKNPTAFYLCASGGAGEAFFGQGTRLTVV.

V gene TRBV19 combines with J gene TRBJ2-7; 12 nucleotides match TRBD1. Trimming cost V 5 bases and J 5 bases; bases outside gene matches: 7. The CDR3 contains 15 residues. Germline CDR1 reads LNHDA; CDR2 reads SQIVND (reference sequence). This chain's CDR3 is CASSVPGTGGHEQYF. The CDR3 DNA reads as TGTGCCAGTAGTGTCCCCGGGACAGGGGGCCACGAGCAGTACTTC.

In this sample, this clone turned up a few times. This sequence joins TRBV4-2 and TRBJ2-3; D is possibly TRBD2 (7 bases). The germline CDR1 and CDR2 sequences are LGHNA and YNFKEQ. The V end was cut by 0 bases, the J end by 5 bases, with 15 bases between. The CDR3 sequence is 16 residues long. The CDR3 DNA reads as TGTGCCAGCAGCCAAGAGACCCGGGGGGCAATAGATACGCAGTATTTT. Protein sequence: CASSQETRGAIDTQYF.

This chain joins TRBV5-1 and TRBJ2-1; 11 bases align to TRBD2. The CDR3 is 16 amino acids. Germline CDR1 reads SGHRS; CDR2 reads YFSETQ. The ends lost 4 bases at V and 8 bases at J; junction bases unmatched: 11. The CDR3 DNA reads TGCGCCAGCAGCCTAAGACTAGCGGGGAGTGGCCATGAGCAGTTCTTC. Its translation: CASSLRLAGSGHEQFF. The full variable domain, rest sourced from reference TRBV5-1 and TRBJ2-1, is KAGVTQTPRYLIKTRGQQVTLSCSPISGHRSVSWYQQTPGQGLQFLFEYFSETQRNKGNFPGRFSGRQFSNSRSEMNVSTLELGDSALYLCASSLRLAGSGHEQFFGPGTRLTVL.

The V call is TRBV7-9, the J call TRBJ2-4; TRBD2 matches at 8 bases. V was pared by 6 bases and J by 0 bases, with 7 bases of the junction left unmatched. The CDR3 is 16 amino acids. Germline V lookup: CDR1 SEHNR, CDR2 FQNEAQ (reference sequence). CDR3 DNA: TGTGCCAGCAGTCCGGGGGGGGCGGTAGCCAAAAACATTCAGTACTTC. This codes for CASSPGGAVAKNIQYF.

The chain combines TRBV6-1 with TRBJ1-1; D remains ambiguous. V was pared by 7 bases and J by 5 bases, with 14 bases between. The germline V gene has CDR1 MNHNS and CDR2 SASEGT. CDR3 length equals 13 residues. The CDR3: CASIVSSGTEAFF. The CDR3 nucleotides are TGTGCCAGCATCGTCTCCTCGGGGACTGAAGCTTTCTTT.

This rearrangement joins TRBV2 to TRBJ2-3; D is undetermined. V was pared by 4 bases and J by 2 bases, with 7 bases between. The CDR3 contains 13 residues. Germline CDR1 is SNHLY and CDR2 is FYNNEI. In nucleotides, the CDR3 is TGTGCCAGCAGTGTTCGCCCCACAGATACGCAGTATTTT. Translating gives CASSVRPTDTQYF.

The chain has TRBV27 and TRBJ2-2; 7 nucleotides match TRBD1. The CDR3 sequence is 14 residues long. Germline lookup yields CDR1 MNHEY and CDR2 SMNVEV (reference sequence). The V segment lost 6 bases and the J segment 4 bases; nucleotides outside the gene matches: 5. The CDR3 DNA follows: TGTGCCAGCAGCCCGGGACAGCTCACCGGGGAGCTGTTTTTT. This codes for CASSPGQLTGELFF.